The 6 T cell receptor beta chains below come from one sample, sequenced in a study of T cell repertoires in cytomegalovirus infection. These receptors have no known antigen. TCRdb re-derived calls from the reads in MiXCR, one entry per CDR3 protein. Of 450,000 to 650,000 distinct CDR3 sequences listed, around 40% are singletons. The sequencing here drew on cultured PBMCs, taken from culture after CMV antigen stimulation. These TCRs come from a human donor in good health (CMV status not recorded). Some clones in this sample may be carry-over from other donors' samples.

This clonotype occurred a few times. The rearrangement links TRBV28 to TRBJ2-7; 7 positions agree with TRBD1. CDR3 size: 13 residues. The V segment lost 5 bases and the J segment 3 bases; nucleotides outside the gene matches: 4. Germline V gene lookup returns CDR1 MDHEN and CDR2 SYDVKM. The CDR3 coding sequence is TGTGCCAGCAGTGACAGGGTAGGCTACGAGCAGTACTTC. Its protein is CASSDRVGYEQYF.

The rearrangement uses TRBV12-3 or TRBV12-4 and TRBJ2-4, with D hard to call. With 6 bases removed from V and 6 bases from J, the gap between germline ends came to 12 bases. CDR3 length equals 13 residues. CDR3 coding DNA: TGTGCCAGCAGCCCCCCTTCAATAAACATTCAGTACTTC. It codes for CASSPPSINIQYF.

The chain is built from TRBV6-5 and TRBJ1-1, with 11 bases identical to TRBD1. Unmatched junction bases numbered 4, after V lost 5 bases and J lost 5 bases. The CDR3 length is 14 residues. The germline CDR1 and CDR2 sequences are MNHEY and SVGAGI. DNA of the CDR3: TGTGCCAGCAGTCTCGGGGACAGGGGGACTGAAGCTTTCTTT. Amino acid sequence: CASSLGDRGTEAFF.

This chain connects TRBV6-1 to TRBJ2-3, with D possibly being TRBD1 or TRBD2 (7 bases each). V dropped 6 bases and J dropped 3 bases, with 19 bases sitting between them. The CDR3 runs to 16 residues. Per the germline V gene, CDR1 is MNHNS and CDR2 is SASEGT. CDR3 in amino acids: CASRGPGRGGTDTQYF. The CDR3, as DNA: TGTGCCAGCAGGGGCCCGGGCAGGGGGGGGACAGATACGCAGTATTTT.

The chain joins TRBV7-8 to TRBJ2-3, with D hard to call. The CDR3 contains 15 residues. Germline CDR1 SGHVS, CDR2 FQNEAQ. With 1 base removed from V and 0 bases from J, the gap between germline ends came to 8 bases. The chain's CDR3 is CASSLGVSSTDTQYF. CDR3 coding DNA: TGTGCCAGCAGCTTAGGGGTTTCTAGCACAGATACGCAGTATTTT.

This clonotype was seen a few times. This chain links TRBV11-2 with TRBJ2-5, with TRBD1 matching over 9 bases. The germline V gene has CDR1 SGHAT and CDR2 FQNNGV. Trimming cost V 0 bases and J 7 bases; bases outside gene matches: 12. CDR3 size: 17 residues. This CDR3 is CASSLDGGVGTGTTQYF. The CDR3 bases are TGTGCCAGCAGCTTAGATGGAGGGGTGGGGACAGGGACGACCCAGTACTTC.